The rows below give T cell receptor beta chains drawn from one sample of a study of T cells after yellow fever vaccination. In TCRdb, the 5' RACE reads were re-called with MiXCR into one record per CDR3 protein. The sample records about 170,000 distinct CDR3 sequences, about 10% being singletons. The material sequenced was CD8+ T cells sorted from PBMCs, taken 15 days after the yellow fever booster vaccination. The receptors originated from a man younger than 30 who received the YFV17D yellow fever vaccine. The CDR3 runs from the conserved cysteine through the conserved F or W. A D gene is named only where the DNA matches it firmly. Not all rows give a size; the values are once, few, many and, for expanded clones, a class.

>-|-|TRBV7-9|TRBJ1-3
CASSVTSGNTIYF
TGTGCCAGCAGCGTAACAAGCGGGAACACCATATATTTT
>-|-|TRBV4-1|TRBJ1-4
CASSLPGGGGNEKLFF
TGCGCCAGCAGCCTCCCCGGGGGGGGGGGTAATGAAAAACTGTTTTTT
>-|-|TRBV4-3|TRBJ2-7
CASSQDLGLARRSYEQYF
TGCGCCAGCAGCCAAGATCTAGGTCTAGCGCGGAGATCCTACGAGCAGTACTTC
>TRBD1|few|TRBV4-3|TRBJ1-2
CASSQDGTAYGYTF
TGCGCCAGCAGCCAAGATGGGACAGCGTATGGCTACACCTTC
>TRBD1|-|TRBV6-2/TRBV6-3|TRBJ2-2
CASSYSMLDRGYAGELFF
TGTGCCAGCAGTTACTCGATGTTGGACAGGGGGTATGCCGGGGAGCTGTTTTTT
>-|-|TRBV4-1|TRBJ1-1
CASRYGTEAFF
TGCGCCAGCAGATACGGTACTGAAGCTTTCTTT
>-|few|TRBV4-1|TRBJ2-7
CASSHPEGGYYEQYF
TGCGCCAGCAGCCACCCGGAGGGGGGATACTACGAGCAGTACTTC
>TRBD1|-|TRBV7-9|TRBJ1-1
CASSLTTGADTEAFF
TGTGCCAGCAGCTTAACGACAGGGGCGGACACTGAAGCTTTCTTT
>-|-|TRBV9|TRBJ2-3
CASSGYGTAQPSRDTQYF
TGTGCCAGCAGCGGCTACGGGACCGCGCAGCCCTCCAGAGATACGCAGTATTTT
>-|few|TRBV7-2|TRBJ2-2
CASSLAFPGAGGELFF
TGTGCCAGCAGCTTAGCATTTCCGGGGGCTGGCGGGGAGCTGTTTTTT
>-|-|TRBV11-1|TRBJ2-5
CASSLFLSQWETQYF
-
>-|-|TRBV6-5|TRBJ1-5
CAVGTGYSNQPQHF
TGTGCCGTCGGAACGGGGTATAGCAATCAGCCCCAGCATTTT